This T cell receptor (beta chain) is drawn from a study of T-cell reconstitution after alpha-beta-depleted transplantation in children. Study-level results: Diversity and T-cell counts at one year after transplant derived mostly from new T cells. Expanded graft clones, several hundred of them, were reportedly the source of alpha-beta T cells about two months after transplant.

Germline V gene data show CDR1 as SGHNT and CDR2 as YENEEA. The CDR3 runs to 15 residues. V lost 3 bases and J lost 2, with 11 bases in between. TCRbeta library preparation incorporated unique molecular identifiers. TCRdb itself ran the PCR reads through MiXCR, one entry per CDR3 protein. The sample holds roughly 420,000 distinct CDR3 sequences, 15% to 20% seen once. In its sample, this clonotype was seen a few times. What it recognizes is unknown. The source was PBMCs, mostly from graft donor cells, collected 360 days after TCRalphabeta/CD19-depleted stem cell transplant. The clonotype comes from a boy under two years old who had a stem cell transplant for Wiskott-Aldrich syndrome, so the T cells may come from the graft donor. The chain couples TRBV11-3 to TRBJ2-1, with D unresolved. CDR3 nucleotide sequence: TGTGCCAGCAGCTTTATCCAGACACCCTACAATGAGCAGTTCTTC. This codes for CASSFIQTPYNEQFF.